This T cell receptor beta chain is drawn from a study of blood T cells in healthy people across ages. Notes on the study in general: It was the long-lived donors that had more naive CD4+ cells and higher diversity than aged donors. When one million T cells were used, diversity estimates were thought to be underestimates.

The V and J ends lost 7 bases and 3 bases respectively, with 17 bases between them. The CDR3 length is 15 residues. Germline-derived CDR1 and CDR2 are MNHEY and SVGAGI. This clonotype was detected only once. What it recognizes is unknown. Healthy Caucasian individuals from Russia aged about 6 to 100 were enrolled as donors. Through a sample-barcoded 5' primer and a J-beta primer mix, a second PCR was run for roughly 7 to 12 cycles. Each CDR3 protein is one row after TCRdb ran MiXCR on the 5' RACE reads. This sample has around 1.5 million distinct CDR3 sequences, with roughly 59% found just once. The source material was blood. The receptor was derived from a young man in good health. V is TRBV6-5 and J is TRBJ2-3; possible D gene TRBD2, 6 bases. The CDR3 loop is CASMGLEGRTDTQYF. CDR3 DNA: TGTGCCAGCATGGGTTTGGAGGGTCGAACAGATACGCAGTATTTT.